The 28 T cell receptor beta chains in this list originate from one sample, sequenced in a study of shared clonotypes between healthy human individuals. Naive CD8 cells, CD45RO-negative and positively selected for CCR7, excluded terminally differentiated effector memory CD45RA+ cells. TCRdb's copy holds only in-frame clones and misses some; the assay was immunoSEQ multiplex PCR. The data hold about 1,800,000 clones, with approximately 95% observed a single time. Sequenced input: naive CD8+ T cells sorted from blood. The receptors were sampled from a young man in good health.

The V and J genes are TRBV7-9 and TRBJ2-5, with TRBD2 as a possible D gene (6 bases). V lost 5 bases and J 2 bases, leaving 18 bases between the germline ends. CDR3 length: 16 amino acids. Germline V lookup: CDR1 SEHNR, CDR2 FQNEAQ (reference sequence). The CDR3 bases are TGTGCCAGCAGCCCCCCGGCGGGACGCCCTCAAGAGACCCAGTACTTC. It specifies CASSPPAGRPQETQYF.

The genes are TRBV6-5 and TRBJ2-7; a weak D match, TRBD2 (7 bases). V dropped 3 bases and J dropped 3 bases, with 12 bases sitting between them. The CDR3 contains 14 residues. The V gene's germline CDR1 is MNHEY and CDR2 SVGAGI. In DNA, the CDR3 is TGTGCCAGCAGTTATAACGGGGGGCACTACGAGCAGTACTTC. As protein: CASSYNGGHYEQYF.

This clone occurred once. The chain has TRBV12-5 and TRBJ2-7, with TRBD1 identical over 7 bases. With V trimmed by 0 bases and J by 3 bases, 20 bases remained unmatched. Per germline, CDR1 LGHNT and CDR2 FRNRAP. The CDR3 totals 20 residues. The CDR3 sequence is CASGLVLVGDRARFFYEQYF. In nucleotides, the CDR3 is TGTGCTAGTGGTTTGGTATTGGTTGGCGACAGGGCCAGATTTTTCTACGAGCAGTACTTC.

The chain combines TRBV29-1 with TRBJ1-2; weak D call: TRBD1 (5 bases). The CDR3 length is 15 residues. Germline CDR1 is SQVTM and CDR2 is ANQGSEA. Deletions cut 0 bases from V and 7 bases from J, with 18 bases between. CDR3 DNA: TGCAGCGTTGAAGATTTTAGGGCAGGGAGCAGTGGCTACACCTTC. Translated: CSVEDFRAGSSGYTF.

About this clone itself: Compared with germline, one end of the junction differs, possibly owing to a read error. The CDR3 loop reads CASSSRRGLTGIYSEQFF. Written as DNA, the CDR3 is TGTGCCAGCAGCTCTCGACGGGGACTAACGGGTATCTACAGTGAGCAGTTCTTC. The chain joins TRBV7-2 to TRBJ2-1; 7 bases align to TRBD2. Per the germline V gene, CDR1 is SGHTA and CDR2 is FQGNSA. The CDR3 consists of 18 residues.

The gene calls are TRBV27 and TRBJ2-7; 9 bases agree with TRBD1. Trimming cost V 4 bases and J 0 bases; bases outside gene matches: 10. Germline V gene sequence: CDR1 MNHEY, CDR2 SMNVEV (reference sequence). This CDR3 has 17 amino acids. In DNA form, the CDR3 reads TGTGCCAGCAGTTCCCACCCCGGACAGGGGTCCTCCTACGAGCAGTACTTC. Translating it yields CASSSHPGQGSSYEQYF.

Worth noting for this clone: Other nucleotide sequences in the sample specify the same CDR3. The genes are TRBV9 and TRBJ2-7, with D unresolved. The germline V gene has CDR1 SGDLS and CDR2 YYNGEE. The CDR3 has 13 amino acids. Between the trimmed V and J ends, which lost 0 bases and 4 bases, there was a span of 8 bases. Here the CDR3 DNA reads TGTGCCAGCAGCGTAGCTGAAGGATACGAGCAGTACTTC. This encodes CASSVAEGYEQYF. The full variable domain, in which reference TRBV9 and TRBJ2-7 provide the parts outside the CDR3, is DSGVTQTPKHLITATGQRVTLRCSPRSGDLSVYWYQQSLDQGLQFLIQYYNGEERAKGNILERFSAQQFPDLHSELNLSSLELGDSALYFCASSVAEGYEQYFGPGTRLTVT.

This clone was seen just once. The rearrangement links TRBV19 to TRBJ1-2; D unresolved. The CDR3 covers 13 residues. Germline values: CDR1 LNHDA, CDR2 SQIVND (reference sequence). Trimming stripped 3 bases from V and 4 bases from J, with 9 bases between. The CDR3 sequence is CASSMDGAYGYTF. DNA of the CDR3: TGTGCCAGTAGTATGGACGGAGCCTATGGCTACACCTTC. The whole variable domain, filled in from reference TRBV19 and TRBJ1-2, reads DGGITQSPKYLFRKEGQNVTLSCEQNLNHDAMYWYRQDPGQGLRLIYYSQIVNDFQKGDIAEGYSVSREKKESFPLTVTSAQKNPTAFYLCASSMDGAYGYTFGSGTRLTVV.

The CDR3 DNA follows: TGCGCCAGCAGCCAAGTCTATGACTGGGAGCAGTTCTTC. The encoded protein is CASSQVYDWEQFF. The gene calls are TRBV4-3 and TRBJ2-1; D gene ambiguous. Germline V gene data show CDR1 as LGHNA and CDR2 as YSLEER. The CDR3 has 13 residues. V was clipped by 1 base and J by 10 bases, with 11 bases between them.

The chain joins TRBV5-4 to TRBJ2-7, with TRBD1 identical over 9 bases. The CDR3 contains 14 residues. V dropped 3 bases and J dropped 3; count of bases not matched to a gene: 4. Looked up from germline, CDR1 is SGHNT and CDR2 is YYREEE (reference sequence). This CDR3 reads CASSWGQGVYEQYF. The CDR3 bases are TGTGCCAGCAGCTGGGGACAGGGAGTCTACGAGCAGTACTTC.

V gene TRBV30 combines with J gene TRBJ2-2; D remains ambiguous. Trimming shortened V by 0 bases and J by 0 bases, and 8 bases separated the two germline ends. This CDR3 comprises 15 residues. CDR1 and CDR2 from the germline V gene are GTSNPN and SVGIG (reference sequence). The CDR3 region is CAWSVSPPNTGELFF. In DNA, the CDR3 is TGTGCCTGGAGTGTTAGCCCCCCGAACACCGGGGAGCTGTTTTTT.

The chain combines TRBV27 with TRBJ2-1; 9 bases map to TRBD2. This CDR3 has 14 residues. V shed 4 bases and J 8 bases; nucleotides not matched to a gene: 6. Germline V gene lookup returns CDR1 MNHEY and CDR2 SMNVEV (reference sequence). The CDR3 spells CASSSSTSGDEQFF. CDR3 nucleotides: TGTGCCAGCAGTTCCTCGACTAGCGGCGATGAGCAGTTCTTC.

Turning to this clone: The same CDR3 can be traced to other DNA sequences in this sample. V usage is TRBV7-9 and J usage is TRBJ1-1; unclear D gene. This CDR3 spans 12 amino acids. The germline V gene has CDR1 SEHNR and CDR2 FQNEAQ (reference sequence). Trimming left V 5 bases short and J 2 bases short, with 6 bases between. Written as DNA, the CDR3 is TGTGCCAGCAGCCCACCCAACACTGAAGCTTTCTTT. This gives the protein CASSPPNTEAFF.

The V gene is TRBV29-1, the J gene TRBJ2-5; D is unresolved. This CDR3 comprises 16 residues. The germline V gene has CDR1 SQVTM and CDR2 ANQGSEA. Trimming pared 2 bases from V and 5 bases from J, leaving 21 bases between. The CDR3 protein is CSVELLLDPSGETQYF. DNA of the CDR3: TGCAGCGTTGAACTACTCTTAGATCCCTCGGGTGAGACCCAGTACTTC.

This sequence joins TRBV6-6 and TRBJ2-7, with 13 bases matching TRBD2. CDR3 length: 16 residues. Trimming at V came to 4 bases and at J to 5 bases, leaving 8 bases not matched to a gene. Germline CDR1 is MNHNY and CDR2 is SVGAGI (reference sequence). CDR3 region: CASSFQLAGGPDEQYF. CDR3 in DNA: TGTGCCAGCAGTTTCCAACTAGCGGGGGGGCCGGACGAGCAGTACTTC.

V and J are TRBV23-1 and TRBJ2-7; 8 positions agree with TRBD1. TRBV23-1 is assigned to the ORF class and has an uncertain function. The CDR3 has 14 amino acids. The junction had 6 bases not matched to a gene; V was cut back by 3 bases and J by 5 bases. The CDR3 sequence is CASSQSRQGHEQYF. For the CDR3, the DNA is TGCGCCAGCAGTCAGTCGCGACAGGGGCACGAGCAGTACTTC.

This chain uses TRBV27 with TRBJ2-7, with D possibly TRBD2 on 6 matching bases. The CDR3 covers 15 residues. The germline V gene encodes CDR1 MNHEY and CDR2 SMNVEV (reference sequence). V shed 5 bases and J shed 4 bases, with 18 bases lying between them. CDR3 nucleotide sequence: TGTGCCAGCAGTCATTCATTAGGGGAGGTATACGAGCAGTACTTC. It codes for CASSHSLGEVYEQYF.

The rearrangement links TRBV9 to TRBJ1-1; tentative D call: TRBD1 (6 bases). With 0 bases removed from V and 7 bases from J, the gap between germline ends came to 13 bases. The CDR3 has 14 residues. Germline V gene data show CDR1 as SGDLS and CDR2 as YYNGEE. In nucleotides, the CDR3 is TGTGCCAGCAGCGTAGATTCCAGGGGAAATGAAGCTTTCTTT. This gives the protein CASSVDSRGNEAFF.

Comments on this clone: The same CDR3 can be traced to other DNA sequences in this sample. The CDR3 loop reads CASSQEGLAGSYEQYF. The CDR3 bases are TGCGCCAGCAGCCAAGAGGGACTAGCGGGGTCCTACGAGCAGTACTTC. The chain uses TRBV4-1 and TRBJ2-7; 13 bases fit TRBD2. The CDR3 is 16 residues long. Trimming cost V 0 bases and J 1 base; bases outside gene matches: 0. The V gene's germline CDR1 is MGHRA and CDR2 YSYEKL.

This chain links TRBV14 with TRBJ1-2, with D possibly being TRBD1 (5 bases). CDR3 length: 17 residues. The germline gives CDR1 SGHDN, CDR2 FVKESK. Trimming removed 2 bases from V and 0 bases from J, with 16 bases in between. The CDR3 DNA reads TGTGCCAGCAGCCAATTCGGGACGGAATCTACTAACTATGGCTACACCTTC. Protein: CASSQFGTESTNYGYTF.

The V call is TRBV10-3, the J call TRBJ2-5, with 13 bases that match TRBD2. J lost 5 bases, V lost 5 bases, and 23 bases had no gene match. The CDR3 loop spans 21 amino acids. Germline-derived CDR1 and CDR2 are ENHRY and SYGVKD. The CDR3 loop reads CAISPEVPGLAGRGEFETQYF. The DNA for the CDR3 is TGTGCCATCAGTCCTGAGGTTCCGGGACTAGCGGGAAGAGGGGAGTTCGAGACCCAGTACTTC.

The V gene is TRBV6-5, the J gene TRBJ1-2; D is ambiguous. Looked up from germline, CDR1 is MNHEY and CDR2 is SVGAGI. Between the trimmed V and J ends, which lost 5 bases and 6 bases, there was a span of 16 bases. The CDR3 has 14 residues. The CDR3 sequence: CASSPMDLGDGYTF. The CDR3 coding sequence is TGTGCCAGCAGTCCTATGGACCTTGGTGATGGCTACACCTTC.

The J gene is TRBJ2-3, the V gene TRBV6-5; D is ambiguous. V gave up 2 bases and J gave up 2 bases, with 5 bases separating them. The CDR3 has 13 amino acids. Germline CDR1 reads MNHEY; CDR2 reads SVGAGI. CDR3 nucleotides: TGTGCCAGCAGTTACGACTTCACAGATACGCAGTATTTT. It codes for CASSYDFTDTQYF.

V is TRBV29-1 and J is TRBJ2-3, with 9 bases matching TRBD2. CDR1 is SQVTM, CDR2 ANQGSEA, per germline. J was trimmed by 3 bases and V by 1 base; bases with no gene match: 5. This CDR3 has 15 residues. The CDR3 here is CSVEVAGGLTDTQYF. The CDR3 DNA reads TGCAGCGTTGAAGTTGCGGGGGGGCTAACAGATACGCAGTATTTT.

The CDR3 reads CASTATGLNTEAFF. The CDR3 bases are TGCGCCAGCACTGCGACAGGGTTGAACACTGAAGCTTTCTTT. The chain couples TRBV5-1 to TRBJ1-1; TRBD1 agrees at 7 bases. V shed 6 bases, J shed 0 bases, and the junction held 5 bases outside the gene matches. CDR1 is SGHRS, CDR2 YFSETQ, per germline. This CDR3 has 14 amino acids.

The DNA for the CDR3 is TGTGCCAGCAGTAGAAGAGGGACAGACGGAGAGACCCAGTACTTC. Encoded protein: CASSRRGTDGETQYF. The V gene is TRBV27, the J gene TRBJ2-5, with 7 bases matching TRBD1. Per the germline V gene, CDR1 is MNHEY and CDR2 is SMNVEV (reference sequence). This CDR3 spans 15 amino acids. With 5 bases clipped from V and 4 bases from J, the junction kept 10 bases outside the gene matches.

V and J are TRBV27 and TRBJ2-5, with D perhaps TRBD1 or TRBD2 (5 bases each). Germline V gives CDR1 MNHEY, CDR2 SMNVEV (reference sequence). Trimming removed 6 bases from V and 4 bases from J, with 21 bases in between. This CDR3 region has 16 residues. CDR3: CASRGLGGAQSETQYF. CDR3 nucleotides: TGTGCCAGCAGAGGACTTGGGGGAGCCCAGTCAGAGACCCAGTACTTC.

The CDR3, as DNA: TGCGCCAGCAGTGACAGGGAGGGGGGGCAAGAGACCCAGTACTTC. Its translation is CASSDREGGQETQYF. The V call is TRBV4-1, the J call TRBJ2-5; D is tentatively TRBD1 or TRBD2 (7 bases each). V was shortened by 6 bases and J by 2 bases, with 16 bases between the two germline ends. CDR1 and CDR2 from the germline V gene are MGHRA and YSYEKL. This CDR3 region has 15 residues.